These 28 T cell receptor beta chains originate from one sample sequenced in a study of shared clonotypes between healthy human individuals. The repertoire was sequenced with immunoSEQ multiplex PCR; TCRdb's copy has only in-frame clones and lacks some. The sample lists roughly 2.1 million clones, more than 85% seen once, with approximately 1.7% in the top ten. Terminally differentiated effector memory CD45RA+ cells were excluded from the naive CD8 cells, which were CD45RO-negative and positively selected for CCR7. The material sequenced was naive CD8+ T cells from PBMCs. The receptors stem from a man aged 18 to 29 in good health. Some clones in this sample may be carry-over from other donors' samples.

In DNA, the CDR3 is TGCGCCAGCAGCCAAGGTAAAGGCGGGGCCAACGTCCTGACTTTC. Its translation: CASSQGKGGANVLTF. The chain combines TRBV4-3 with TRBJ2-6, with unresolved D. V dropped 1 base and J dropped 4 bases, with 8 bases sitting between them. Germline values: CDR1 LGHNA, CDR2 YSLEER. The CDR3 has 15 amino acids.

The chain is built from TRBV7-2 and TRBJ2-7; the D gene is possibly TRBD2 (5 bases). This CDR3 spans 18 amino acids. Per germline, CDR1 SGHTA and CDR2 FQGNSA. Trimming removed 4 bases from V and 2 bases from J, with 24 bases in between. Here the CDR3 reads CASSSRRRAESVTYEQYF. The CDR3 region has the DNA TGTGCCAGCAGCTCCCGTAGGCGAGCGGAGAGCGTCACCTACGAGCAGTACTTC.

In this sample, this clone turned up once. V is TRBV7-3 and J is TRBJ2-1; a possible D gene is TRBD2 (5 bases). Trimming stripped 5 bases from V and 10 bases from J, with 21 bases between. Looked up from germline, CDR1 is SGHTA and CDR2 is FQGTGA. The CDR3 spans 15 residues. Here the CDR3 reads CASSPPQRVGGEQFF. The DNA of the CDR3 is TGTGCCAGCAGCCCCCCCCAACGGGTAGGCGGGGAGCAGTTCTTC.

This clone occurred a few times. Other DNA sequences in this specimen translate into the identical CDR3. Written as DNA, the CDR3 is TGTGCCAGCAGTTTAAGGGGGCCCCACGAGCAGTACTTC. Translating it yields CASSLRGPHEQYF. The chain is built from TRBV27 and TRBJ2-7; TRBD1 aligns across 7 bases. The V segment lost 2 bases and the J segment 5 bases; nucleotides outside the gene matches: 3. Germline loops: CDR1 MNHEY, CDR2 SMNVEV (reference sequence). This CDR3 is built from 13 residues.

This chain uses TRBV7-8 with TRBJ2-3; no clear D gene. CDR1 is SGHVS, CDR2 FQNEAQ, per germline. The CDR3 is made up of 15 amino acids. Deletions cut 7 bases from V and 0 bases from J, with 14 bases between. CDR3 sequence: CASNTAGYSTDTQYF. As DNA, the CDR3 is TGTGCCAGCAATACGGCTGGATACAGCACAGATACGCAGTATTTT.

This chain joins TRBV27 and TRBJ2-1; a possible D gene is TRBD2 (6 bases). The germline CDR1 and CDR2 sequences are MNHEY and SMNVEV (reference sequence). The V end was cut by 8 bases, the J end by 9 bases, with 11 bases between. The CDR3 totals 11 residues. The CDR3, as DNA: TGTGCCAGCGGGAGGTACGGTGAGCAGTTCTTC. Translating it yields CASGRYGEQFF.

The V and J genes are TRBV10-3 and TRBJ2-6; D is perhaps TRBD1 (5 bases). This CDR3 has 18 residues. Germline values: CDR1 ENHRY, CDR2 SYGVKD. V lost 3 bases, J lost 0 bases, and 15 bases lay in between. The CDR3 reads CAISDQGENSSGANVLTF. As DNA, the CDR3 is TGTGCCATCAGTGATCAGGGCGAGAATTCCTCTGGGGCCAACGTCCTGACTTTC.

The chain uses TRBV11-2 and TRBJ2-1; TRBD2 matches 9 bases. V lost 1 base, J lost 8 bases, and 6 bases stayed unmatched. Germline CDR1 and CDR2: SGHAT and FQNNGV. This CDR3 has 15 amino acids. The CDR3: CASSLVAGGIDEQFF. Written as DNA, the CDR3 is TGTGCCAGCAGCTTAGTGGCGGGAGGGATTGATGAGCAGTTCTTC.

On this clone: This sample also contains other DNA sequences that code for the same CDR3. The chain combines TRBV28 with TRBJ2-2; D unclear. Germline values: CDR1 MDHEN, CDR2 SYDVKM. This CDR3 region has 15 residues. V shed 2 bases and J shed 0 bases, with 7 bases lying between them. The CDR3 DNA is TGTGCCAGCAGTTTAAGTGGACCGAACACCGGGGAGCTGTTTTTT. Protein: CASSLSGPNTGELFF.

V usage is TRBV9 and J usage is TRBJ2-1; 7 positions agree with TRBD1. J was trimmed by 5 bases and V by 3 bases; bases with no gene match: 8. CDR1 and CDR2 (germline): SGDLS, YYNGEE. This CDR3 contains 15 residues. This chain's CDR3 is CASSARQGRDNEQFF. The CDR3 region has the DNA TGTGCCAGCAGCGCGAGACAGGGTCGAGACAATGAGCAGTTCTTC.

The V gene is TRBV10-3, the J gene TRBJ2-2; D is uncertain. Germline V gene lookup returns CDR1 ENHRY and CDR2 SYGVKD. CDR3 length equals 12 residues. V shed 7 bases and J shed 7 bases, with 10 bases lying between them. DNA for the CDR3: TGTGCCATCATGGGCAGGTTCGGGGAGCTGTTTTTT. Its protein product is CAIMGRFGELFF.

This chain's CDR3 is CASSPGSTGYEQYF. The CDR3 nucleotides are TGTGCCAGCAGCCCGGGTTCGACGGGCTACGAGCAGTACTTC. The gene calls are TRBV9 and TRBJ2-7; D remains unclear. CDR3 size: 14 residues. CDR1 is SGDLS and CDR2 is YYNGEE in the germline V gene. V lost 4 bases and J 3 bases, leaving 14 bases between the germline ends.

The chain links TRBV14 to TRBJ1-1; the D is unclear. Trimming left V 1 base short and J 1 base short, with 10 bases between. The CDR3 sequence is 15 residues long. Germline V gene data show CDR1 as SGHDN and CDR2 as FVKESK. The CDR3 DNA is TGTGCCAGCAGCCAAGGTGGACTGAGGAACACTGAAGCTTTCTTT. Its protein is CASSQGGLRNTEAFF.

The gene calls are TRBV9 and TRBJ2-7, with a weak D call TRBD2 (5 bases). The germline V gene has CDR1 SGDLS and CDR2 YYNGEE. CDR3 length equals 14 residues. Trimming took off 4 bases at V and 3 bases at J, with 14 bases between the two ends. CDR3 sequence reads: CASSPGGWLYEQYF. For the CDR3, the DNA is TGTGCCAGCAGCCCCGGCGGGTGGCTCTACGAGCAGTACTTC.

CDR3 sequence reads: CASSDEDYNEQFF. In nucleotides, the CDR3 is TGTGCCAGCAGTGACGAGGACTACAATGAGCAGTTCTTC. The chain couples TRBV6-5 to TRBJ2-1; D not resolved. Germline CDR1 MNHEY, CDR2 SVGAGI. Deletions cut 5 bases from V and 3 bases from J, with 8 bases between. The CDR3 sequence is 13 residues long.

The V gene is TRBV27, the J gene TRBJ2-7; the D gene could be TRBD1 or TRBD2 (5 bases each). V was pared by 3 bases and J by 9 bases, with 9 bases between. Germline loops: CDR1 MNHEY, CDR2 SMNVEV (reference sequence). This CDR3 spans 11 amino acids. The CDR3 region is CASSFFGTQYF. The CDR3 DNA reads as TGTGCCAGCAGTTTTTTCGGGACGCAGTACTTC.

V is TRBV9 and J is TRBJ2-5; no definite D call. The CDR3 loop spans 13 amino acids. Germline CDR1 reads SGDLS; CDR2 reads YYNGEE. The V gene lost 3 bases and the J gene lost 4 bases, with 10 bases spanning the gap. CDR3 bases: TGTGCCAGCAGCGGAGTAAACGTAGAGACCCAGTACTTC. It specifies CASSGVNVETQYF.

This clone is a singleton in its sample. V gene TRBV9 combines with J gene TRBJ1-1, with unresolved D. V lost 4 bases and J lost 0, with 25 bases in between. CDR3 length equals 19 residues. Germline CDR1 is SGDLS and CDR2 is YYNGEE. CDR3 in DNA: TGTGCCAGCAGCCCCACAGAGTTGGGTGCCCAGTTCATGAACACTGAAGCTTTCTTT. It translates to CASSPTELGAQFMNTEAFF.

The gene calls are TRBV15 and TRBJ1-4; D gene ambiguous. Trimming removed 4 bases from V and 6 bases from J, with 18 bases in between. CDR1 and CDR2 (germline): LNHNV, YYDKDF (reference sequence). The CDR3 has 16 amino acids. The CDR3: CATSMDPRTIDEKLFF. The CDR3 DNA reads as TGTGCCACCAGCATGGACCCCAGGACTATTGATGAAAAACTGTTTTTT.

This sequence joins TRBV10-2 and TRBJ2-7; no firm D call. The V end lost 7 bases, the J end lost 0 bases, and 13 bases lay between the germline ends. In germline, CDR1 is WSHSY, CDR2 SAAADI. This CDR3 is built from 14 residues. The CDR3 spells CASTGFRGSYEQYF. The CDR3 DNA sequence: TGCGCCAGCACTGGATTCCGAGGCTCCTACGAGCAGTACTTC.

The V gene is TRBV2, the J gene TRBJ2-2, with 10 bases matching TRBD1. This CDR3 contains 16 residues. CDR1 SNHLY and CDR2 FYNNEI come from the germline V gene. J gave up 6 bases and V 6 bases, and 10 bases lay outside the gene matches. The CDR3, as DNA: TGTGCCAGCAGGCTCTCGGGGACAGGGGCGGCCGGGGAGCTGTTTTTT. This encodes CASRLSGTGAAGELFF.

This clone was counted between two and nine times. The chain recombines TRBV11-2 with TRBJ1-1; a weak D match, TRBD1 (6 bases). This CDR3 spans 15 amino acids. From germline, CDR1 is SGHAT and CDR2 FQNNGV. V was pared by 4 bases and J by 4 bases, with 16 bases between. The CDR3 nucleotides read TGTGCCAGCAGCTCCTGGGATTCGGGGGCCACTGAAGCTTTCTTT. Translating gives CASSSWDSGATEAFF.

The CDR3 spells CASTTTGTSREQYF. The CDR3 nucleotides read TGTGCCAGCACGACGACCGGGACGTCGCGCGAGCAGTACTTC. The rearrangement links TRBV27 to TRBJ2-7; possibly TRBD1 or TRBD2 for D (5 bases each). The CDR3 length is 14 residues. V dropped 7 bases and J dropped 6 bases, with 19 bases sitting between them. Per the germline V gene, CDR1 is MNHEY and CDR2 is SMNVEV (reference sequence).

The J gene is TRBJ2-7, the V gene TRBV29-1, with 14 positions matching TRBD2. Unmatched junction bases numbered 5, after V lost 5 bases and J lost 2 bases. Germline V gene data show CDR1 as SQVTM and CDR2 as ANQGSEA. The CDR3 has 15 amino acids. Written as DNA, the CDR3 is TGCAGCGTTCAGGGACTAGCGGGAGTCGCCTACGAGCAGTACTTC. Encoded protein: CSVQGLAGVAYEQYF.

V gene TRBV4-2 combines with J gene TRBJ1-3, with 10 nucleotides matching TRBD1. This CDR3 has 15 residues. The germline gives CDR1 LGHNA, CDR2 YNFKEQ. Trimming cost V 5 bases and J 4 bases; bases outside gene matches: 5. CDR3 sequence: CASSDDRGLGNTIYF. Here the CDR3 DNA reads TGTGCCAGCAGCGACGACAGGGGGCTGGGAAACACCATATATTTT.

This sequence joins TRBV10-1 and TRBJ1-1, with D unresolved. CDR3 length: 13 residues. V was cut by 3 bases and J by 4 bases, with 9 bases left in between. Germline CDR1 is WNHNN and CDR2 is SYGVQD (reference sequence). This chain's CDR3 is CASSDQWGTEAFF. As DNA, the CDR3 is TGCGCCAGCAGTGACCAGTGGGGCACTGAAGCTTTCTTT.

The chain is built from TRBV5-1 and TRBJ2-7, with 7 bases matching TRBD2. The germline V gene encodes CDR1 SGHRS and CDR2 YFSETQ. The V gene end was trimmed by 1 base and the J gene end by 2 bases; junction bases not matched to a gene: 6. The CDR3 totals 15 residues. The CDR3 here is CASSLMLAEAYEQYF. CDR3 DNA: TGCGCCAGCAGCTTGATGCTAGCGGAGGCCTACGAGCAGTACTTC.

This rearrangement joins TRBV4-2 to TRBJ1-5; 7 positions agree with TRBD1. Germline-derived CDR1 and CDR2 are LGHNA and YNFKEQ. This CDR3 is 17 amino acids long. J was trimmed by 4 bases and V by 0 bases; bases with no gene match: 9. The CDR3 loop reads CASSQEGGVQGNQPQHF. The CDR3 coding sequence is TGTGCCAGCAGCCAAGAGGGGGGCGTACAGGGGAATCAGCCCCAGCATTTT.